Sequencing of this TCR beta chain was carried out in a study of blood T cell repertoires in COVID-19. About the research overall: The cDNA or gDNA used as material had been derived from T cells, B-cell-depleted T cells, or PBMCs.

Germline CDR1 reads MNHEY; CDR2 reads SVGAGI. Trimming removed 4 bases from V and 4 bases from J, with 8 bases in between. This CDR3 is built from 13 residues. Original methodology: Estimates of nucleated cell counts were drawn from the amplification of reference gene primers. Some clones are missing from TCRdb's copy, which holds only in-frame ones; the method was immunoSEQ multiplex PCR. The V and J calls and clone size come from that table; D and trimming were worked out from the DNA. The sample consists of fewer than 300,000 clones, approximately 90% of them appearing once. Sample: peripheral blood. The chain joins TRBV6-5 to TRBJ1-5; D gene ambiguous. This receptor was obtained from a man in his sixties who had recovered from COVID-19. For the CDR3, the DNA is TGTGCCAGCAGTTCTCAGGCAAATCAGCCCCAGCATTTT. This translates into CASSSQANQPQHF.